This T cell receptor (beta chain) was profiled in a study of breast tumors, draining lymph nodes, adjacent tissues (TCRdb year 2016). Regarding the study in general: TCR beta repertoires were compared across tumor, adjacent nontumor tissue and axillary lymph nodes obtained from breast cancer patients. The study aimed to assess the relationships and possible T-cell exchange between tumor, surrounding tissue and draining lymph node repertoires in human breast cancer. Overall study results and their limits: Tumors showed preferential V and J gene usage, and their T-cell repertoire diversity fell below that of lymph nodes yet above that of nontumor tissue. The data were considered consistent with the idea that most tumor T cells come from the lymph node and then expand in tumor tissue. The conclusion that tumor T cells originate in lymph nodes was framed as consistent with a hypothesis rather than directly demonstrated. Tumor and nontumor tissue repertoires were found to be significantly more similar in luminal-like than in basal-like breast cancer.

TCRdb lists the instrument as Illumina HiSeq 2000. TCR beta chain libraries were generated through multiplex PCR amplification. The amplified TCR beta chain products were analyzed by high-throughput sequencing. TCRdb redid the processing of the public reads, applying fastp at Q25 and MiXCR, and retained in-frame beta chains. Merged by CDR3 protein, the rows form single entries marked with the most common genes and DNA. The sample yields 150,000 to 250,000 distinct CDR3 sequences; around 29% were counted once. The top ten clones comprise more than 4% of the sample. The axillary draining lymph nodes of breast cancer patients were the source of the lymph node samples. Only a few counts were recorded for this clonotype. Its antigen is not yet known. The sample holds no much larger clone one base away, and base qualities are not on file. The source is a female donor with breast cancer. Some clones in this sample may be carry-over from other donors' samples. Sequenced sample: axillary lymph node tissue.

The CDR3 region: CASSLWGTYPDTQYF. The DNA sequence reads TGTGCCAGCAGTTTATGGGGGACATACCCAGATACGCAGTATTTT. Recombination linked TRBV28 to TRBJ2-3, with TRBD1 tentatively as D gene (6 bases match). The CDR3 starts with the cysteine, ends with the phenylalanine, and has 15 residues. Solely the CDR3 DNA is kept, with 45 bases framed from the first base. V is shortened by 0 bases, J by 4 bases, and the region joining them spans 11 bases. The germline V gene yields MDHEN for CDR1 and SYDVKM for CDR2.